The entry that follows covers one TCR beta chain sequence. Its target is unknown. The authors' processing: Filtering was not the same, since immunoSEQ gave junction-only sequences without quality scores. Sequenced by immunoSEQ multiplex PCR; TCRdb stores in-frame clones only, minus some. The D gene and trimming were derived from the DNA, and the V and J assignments and clone size from that table. The table has some 2.1 million clones, 93% seen once. This sample was taken from a study of shared clonotypes between healthy human individuals. Study-level findings and limits: Clonotype sharing among the donors was expected to vary with sequencing depth. Generation probabilities of non-shared clonotypes were lower (relative to those shared by all four donors).

Trimming removed 0 bases at V and 12 bases at J, with 12 bases between. Germline assignment: CDR1 MNHEY and CDR2 SVGAGI. The CDR3 length is 13 residues. Naive CD8 cells lacked CD45RO and underwent positive selection for CCR7, leaving out terminally differentiated effector memory CD45RA+ cells. This receptor was taken from a man between 18 and 35 years old in good health. Some clones in this sample may be carry-over from other donors' samples. Source material: naive CD8+ T cells from PBMCs. The chain combines TRBV6-5 with TRBJ2-1; no clear D gene. The CDR3 loop reads CASSYSSLRGQFF. In DNA, the CDR3 is TGTGCCAGCAGTTACTCGTCTCTCAGAGGGCAGTTCTTC.